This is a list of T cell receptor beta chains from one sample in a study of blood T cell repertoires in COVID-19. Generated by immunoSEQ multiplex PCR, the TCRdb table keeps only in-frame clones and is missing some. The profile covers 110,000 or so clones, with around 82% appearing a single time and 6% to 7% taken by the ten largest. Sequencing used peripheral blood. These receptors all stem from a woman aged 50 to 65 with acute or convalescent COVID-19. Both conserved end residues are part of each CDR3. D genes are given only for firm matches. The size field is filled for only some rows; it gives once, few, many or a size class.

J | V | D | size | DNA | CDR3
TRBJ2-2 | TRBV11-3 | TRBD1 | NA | TGTGCCAGCAGCTTGGGGCAGGGGGAACACACCGGGGAGCTGTTTTTT | CASSLGQGEHTGELFF
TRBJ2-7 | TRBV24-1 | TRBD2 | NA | TGTGCCACCAGTGACGCTAGCGGGGGCCAATACGAGCAGTACTTC | CATSDASGGQYEQYF
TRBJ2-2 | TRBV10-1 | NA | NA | TGCGCCAGCAGCGAGGGAGGTGGCGGGGAGCTGTTTTTT | CASSEGGGGELFF
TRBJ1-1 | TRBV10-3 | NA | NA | TGTGCCATCAGCGGGACACTGAACACTGAAGCTTTCTTT | CAISGTLNTEAFF
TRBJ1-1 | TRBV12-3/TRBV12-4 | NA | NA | TGTGCCAGCAGTACAGGGACGCACACTGAAGCTTTCTTT | CASSTGTHTEAFF
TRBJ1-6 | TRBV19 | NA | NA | TGTGCCAGTAGTATAGGTGGCAGAAATTCACCCCTCCACTTT | CASSIGGRNSPLHF
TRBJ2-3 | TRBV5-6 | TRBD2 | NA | TGTGCCAGCAGCTCAGTTCCCCGGGAGGGAGATACGCAGTATTTT | CASSSVPREGDTQYF
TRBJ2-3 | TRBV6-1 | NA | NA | TGTGCCAGCAGTGAATTGGGGCAGGGCTATAGCACAGATACGCAGTATTTT | CASSELGQGYSTDTQYF
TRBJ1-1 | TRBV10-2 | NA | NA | TGCGCCAGCACTGGGGGGGCTGAAGCTTTCTTT | CASTGGAEAFF
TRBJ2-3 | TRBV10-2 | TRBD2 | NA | TGCGCCAGCAAGGGTAGCGGGGGTTCAGATACGCAGTATTTT | CASKGSGGSDTQYF
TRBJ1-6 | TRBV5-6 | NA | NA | TGTGCCAGCAGCCGGGCAGCCGAGGGAAATTCACCCCTCCACTTT | CASSRAAEGNSPLHF
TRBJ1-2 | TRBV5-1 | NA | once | TGCGCCAGCAGCTTGGAATCGAATCGGAACTATGGCTACACCTTC | CASSLESNRNYGYTF
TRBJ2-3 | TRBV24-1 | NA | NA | TGTGCCACCAGTGAGGACAGAGGAGGAGATACGCAGTATTTT | CATSEDRGGDTQYF
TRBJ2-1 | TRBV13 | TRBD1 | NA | TGTGCCAGCAGCCCCGAAAATTTAGGACAGGGACCATACAATGAGCAGTTCTTC | CASSPENLGQGPYNEQFF
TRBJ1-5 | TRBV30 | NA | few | TGTGCCTGGAGCCTCGGACTCAGCAATCAGCCCCAGCATTTT | CAWSLGLSNQPQHF
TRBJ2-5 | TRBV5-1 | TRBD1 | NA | TGCGCCAGCAGCAAGGGGGCCGAGGAGACCCAGTACTTC | CASSKGAEETQYF
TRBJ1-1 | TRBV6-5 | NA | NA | TGTGCCAGCAGATTACAGGGGAACACTGAAGCTTTCTTT | CASRLQGNTEAFF
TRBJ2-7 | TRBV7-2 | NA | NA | TGTGCCAGCAGCTCTGCCTACGAGCAGTACTTC | CASSSAYEQYF
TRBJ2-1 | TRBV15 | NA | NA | TGTGCCACCAGCAGAGCAGGATCCTACAATGAGCAGTTCTTC | CATSRAGSYNEQFF
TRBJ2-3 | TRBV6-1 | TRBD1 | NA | TGTGCCAGCAGTGACAACAGGGGGAGGACAGATACGCAGTATTTT | CASSDNRGRTDTQYF
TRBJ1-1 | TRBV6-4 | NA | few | TGTGCCAGCAGCAACACAGGGACCACTGAAGCTTTCTTT | CASSNTGTTEAFF
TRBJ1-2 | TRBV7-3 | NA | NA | TGTGCCAGCAGCTCGAATCAGGGACTTAATGGCTACACCTTC | CASSSNQGLNGYTF
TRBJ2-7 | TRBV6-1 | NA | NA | TGTGCCAGCAGTGACGGGGGGCACCTTACCTACGAGCAGTACTTC | CASSDGGHLTYEQYF
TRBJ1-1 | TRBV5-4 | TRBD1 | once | TGTGCCAGCAGCAAGGACAGGGTCACTGAAGCTTTCTTT | CASSKDRVTEAFF
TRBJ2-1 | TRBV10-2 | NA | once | TGCGCCAGCAGTGAGTGGGCATCGACGGAGCAGTTCTTC | CASSEWASTEQFF
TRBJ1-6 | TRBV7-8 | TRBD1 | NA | TGTGCCAGCAGCTTAGGGACAGGGGGCACGGGATCACCCCTCCACTTT | CASSLGTGGTGSPLHF
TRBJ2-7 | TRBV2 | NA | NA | TGTGCCAGCAGTGACGTCAGTTCCTACGAGCAGTACTTC | CASSDVSSYEQYF
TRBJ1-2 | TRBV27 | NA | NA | TGTGCCAGCAGTTTGTCCCCCCTAAGGGAGGGCTACACCTTC | CASSLSPLREGYTF
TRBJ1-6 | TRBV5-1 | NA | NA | TGCGCCAGCAGCTTGGGACAGAACCATTCACCCCTCCACTTT | CASSLGQNHSPLHF
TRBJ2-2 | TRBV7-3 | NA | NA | TGTGCCAGCAGCTTATTAGCGGAACGCACCGGGGAGCTGTTTTTT | CASSLLAERTGELFF
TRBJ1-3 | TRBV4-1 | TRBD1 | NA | TGCGCCAGCAGCCCCTCCGGGCAGGGGGTCGGAAACACCATATATTTT | CASSPSGQGVGNTIYF
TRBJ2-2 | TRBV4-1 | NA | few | TGCGCCAGCAGCCAAGGTTTTATGGCAGGGATCACCGGGGAGCTGTTTTTT | CASSQGFMAGITGELFF
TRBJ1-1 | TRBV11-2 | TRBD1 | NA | TGTGCCAGCAGCTTCGACAGGGGGAACACTGAAGCTTTCTTT | CASSFDRGNTEAFF